A selection of T cell receptor beta chains follows, all from one sample in a study of OX40 agonist ivuxolimab in advanced cancers. The table came from immunoSEQ multiplex PCR; TCRdb's copy has only in-frame clones and leaves some out. The table has about 33,000 clones, 74% seen once. The sample consisted of CD4+ or CD8+ T cells sorted from blood, taken in a trial of the OX40 agonist ivuxolimab. These receptors were obtained from an adult with an advanced solid tumor such as melanoma, head and neck, liver or kidney cancer. Each CDR3 is given with its conserved first and last residue. A D gene is named only where the DNA matches it firmly. Size values are once, few and many counts, or a class for expanded clones, and some rows have none.

d_call,j_call,v_call,clone_size,cdr3_aa,cdr3_nt
NA,TRBJ1-3,TRBV5-1,NA,CASSLAGANSGNTIYF,TGCGCCAGCAGCTTAGCAGGGGCGAACTCTGGAAACACCATATATTTT
NA,TRBJ2-7,TRBV28,NA,CASSLYGSYYEQYF,TGTGCCAGCAGTTTATACGGCAGTTATTACGAGCAGTACTTC
TRBD1,TRBJ2-1,TRBV4-1,NA,CASSQGPGTGDNEQFF,TGCGCCAGCAGCCAAGGACCCGGGACAGGGGATAATGAGCAGTTCTTC
NA,TRBJ1-6,TRBV6-1,NA,CASKREISYNSPLHF,TGTGCCAGCAAACGGGAGATCTCCTATAATTCACCCCTCCACTTT
TRBD1,TRBJ1-3,TRBV9,NA,CASSLGTVGNTIYF,TGTGCCAGCAGCCTCGGGACAGTGGGAAACACCATATATTTT
NA,TRBJ1-4,TRBV21-1,NA,CASSKAGCIPTNEKLFF,TGTGCCAGCAGCAAAGCGGGCTGTATACCAACTAATGAAAAACTGTTTTTT
NA,TRBJ2-7,TRBV14,few,CASSQGYEQYF,TGTGCCAGCAGCCAAGGATACGAGCAGTACTTC
NA,TRBJ2-5,TRBV25-1,NA,CASSDGTQYF,TGTGCCAGCAGTGACGGGACCCAGTACTTC
NA,TRBJ1-1,TRBV7-9,many,CASSSDLMNTEAFF,TGTGCCAGCAGCTCGGATTTGATGAACACTGAAGCTTTCTTT
TRBD1,TRBJ1-4,TRBV6-5,NA,CASRPTGTEKLFF,TGTGCCAGCAGGCCGACAGGGACTGAAAAACTGTTTTTT
NA,TRBJ2-3,TRBV5-8,few,CASPGGTDTQYF,TGTGCCAGCCCCGGCGGGACAGATACGCAGTATTTT
NA,TRBJ1-1,TRBV30,NA,CAWSTDRGAEAFF,TGTGCCTGGAGTACAGATCGGGGGGCTGAAGCTTTCTTT
TRBD1,TRBJ2-6,TRBV7-9,NA,CASSGGGGANVLTF,TGTGCCAGTTCAGGGGGTGGTGGGGCCAACGTCCTGACTTTC
TRBD2,TRBJ2-2,TRBV2,NA,CASSDLRGGTTGELFF,TGTGCCAGCAGTGATTTGCGGGGGGGCACCACCGGGGAGCTGTTTTTT
NA,TRBJ2-5,TRBV5-8,NA,CASSTGRYQETQYF,TGTGCCAGCAGCACCGGACGGTATCAAGAGACCCAGTACTTC
NA,TRBJ2-2,TRBV27,NA,CASSPGKRTGELFF,TGTGCCAGCAGCCCAGGGAAAAGGACCGGGGAGCTGTTTTTT
NA,TRBJ1-5,TRBV10-1,few,CASSAGAGQPQHF,TGCGCCAGCAGTGCGGGCGCGGGTCAGCCCCAGCATTTT
TRBD2,TRBJ2-3,TRBV10-3,NA,CAIPTSGGPGDTQYF,TGTGCCATCCCGACTAGCGGGGGGCCGGGAGATACGCAGTATTTT
TRBD2,TRBJ2-2,TRBV4-2,NA,CASSQELAGATGELFF,TGTGCCAGCAGCCAAGAATTAGCGGGGGCCACCGGGGAGCTGTTTTTT
NA,TRBJ1-2,TRBV19,few,CASSIATDLKSPYGYTF,TGTGCCAGTAGTATCGCCACAGACCTTAAATCCCCATATGGCTACACCTTC
NA,TRBJ1-1,TRBV9,few,CASSAPGREATEAFF,TGTGCCAGCAGCGCCCCTGGCAGGGAGGCCACTGAAGCTTTCTTT
NA,TRBJ2-3,TRBV7-2,NA,CASSLGAVTDTQYF,TGTGCCAGCAGCTTAGGAGCGGTCACAGATACGCAGTATTTT
TRBD1,TRBJ1-1,TRBV30,NA,CAWSFRDRLTEAFF,TGTGCCTGGAGTTTCAGGGACAGGCTGACTGAAGCTTTCTTT
NA,TRBJ1-3,TRBV15,NA,CATSRDFGNTIYF,TGTGCCACCAGCAGAGATTTTGGAAACACCATATATTTT
NA,TRBJ1-1,TRBV30,NA,CAWSRQGNTEAFF,TGTGCCTGGAGTAGGCAGGGAAACACTGAAGCTTTCTTT